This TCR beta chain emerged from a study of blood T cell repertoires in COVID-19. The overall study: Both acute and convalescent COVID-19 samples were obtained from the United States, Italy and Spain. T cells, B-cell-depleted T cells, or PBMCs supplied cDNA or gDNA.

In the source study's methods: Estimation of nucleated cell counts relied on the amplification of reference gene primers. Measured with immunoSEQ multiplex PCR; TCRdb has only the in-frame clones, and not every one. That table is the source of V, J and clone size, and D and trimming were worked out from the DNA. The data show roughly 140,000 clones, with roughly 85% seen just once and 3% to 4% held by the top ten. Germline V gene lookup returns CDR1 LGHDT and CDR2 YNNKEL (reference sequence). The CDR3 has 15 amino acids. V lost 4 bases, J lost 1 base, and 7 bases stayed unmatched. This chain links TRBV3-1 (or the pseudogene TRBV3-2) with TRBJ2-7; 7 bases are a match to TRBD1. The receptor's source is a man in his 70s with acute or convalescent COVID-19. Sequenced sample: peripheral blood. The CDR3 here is CASSPSTGPSYEQYF. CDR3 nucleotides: TGTGCCAGCAGCCCCTCGACAGGGCCTTCCTACGAGCAGTACTTC.